The 6 T cell receptor beta chains below come from one sample, sequenced in a study of monozygotic twins with inflammatory bowel disease (dated by TCRdb to about 2019). Libraries were made using 5' RACE. The instrument was an Illumina HiSeq 2500. TCRdb reprocessed the reads; each CDR3 protein sequence makes one entry, and DNA is unavailable. The table for this sample shows some 170,000 distinct CDR3 sequences. 2.8% of the sample goes to the ten largest clones. The source material was blood. The receptors here all came from a human donor with ulcerative colitis or Crohn's disease, or a healthy co-twin of an affected twin (not recorded which).

V gene TRBV6-2 or TRBV6-3 combines with J gene TRBJ2-7. Germline V gene data show CDR1 as MNHEY and CDR2 as SVGEGT. The CDR3 is 16 residues long. The CDR3 loop reads CASSYSGGYNSYEQYF.

J is TRBJ2-3 and V is TRBV5-1. In germline, CDR1 is SGHRS, CDR2 YFSETQ. This CDR3 spans 14 amino acids. This CDR3 is CASSPRGSTDTQYF.

The chain employs TRBV7-3 and TRBJ2-1; TCRdb's D call, TRBD1, is unchecked because there is no DNA. The CDR3 consists of 16 residues. Germline V gene lookup returns CDR1 SGHTA and CDR2 FQGTGA. CDR3 protein: CASSPSRGGSYNEQFF.

J is TRBJ1-5 and V is TRBV19; lacking DNA, the TRBD1 call made by TCRdb goes unchecked. The CDR3 spans 14 residues. CDR1 LNHDA and CDR2 SQIVND come from the germline V gene (reference sequence). The CDR3 region is CASSIVGGDQPQHF.

The V call is TRBV18, the J call TRBJ1-4; the D call from TCRdb, TRBD1, cannot be confirmed without DNA. The CDR3 totals 15 residues. CDR1 KGHSH and CDR2 LQKENI come from the germline V gene. This CDR3 is CASSRLDRENEKLFF.

The rearrangement uses TRBV28 and TRBJ1-6. Germline V lookup: CDR1 MDHEN, CDR2 SYDVKM. The CDR3 extends over 14 amino acids. The CDR3 reads CASSFWGENSPLHF. Variable domain in full (rest from reference TRBV28 and TRBJ1-6): DVKVTQSSRYLVKRTGEKVFLECVQDMDHENMFWYRQDPGLGLRLIYFSYDVKMKEKGDIPEGYSVSREKKERFSLILESASTNQTSMYLCASSFWGENSPLHFGNGTRLTVT.